This passage covers 19 T cell receptor beta chains from one sample sequenced in a study of long-term antiretroviral therapy in people with HIV. An immunoSEQ assay, version v3.0, was performed at survey level. Sequencing used immunoSEQ multiplex PCR; TCRdb keeps in-frame clones, though not all of them. The table shows 17,000 or so clones, with roughly 77% occurring only once. Here the sequenced sample was unsorted PBMCs, taken 0.3 years after starting antiretroviral therapy. The source is a man younger than 30 with HIV.

This chain connects TRBV7-8 to TRBJ1-1; possible D gene TRBD1, 6 bases. The V gene lost 2 bases and the J gene lost 1 base, with 17 bases spanning the gap. In germline, CDR1 is SGHVS, CDR2 FQNEAQ. CDR3 size: 17 residues. The CDR3 region has the DNA TGTGCCAGCAGCTTACGTAAAAATGGCAGGGGGAACACTGAAGCTTTCTTT. Encoded protein: CASSLRKNGRGNTEAFF.

The CDR3: CASSLDSGSYEQYF. CDR3 coding DNA: TGTGCCAGCAGCTTGGACAGCGGCTCCTACGAGCAGTACTTC. The chain recombines TRBV5-4 with TRBJ2-7, with D tentatively TRBD2 (5 bases). The V and J ends lost 0 bases and 0 bases respectively, with 7 bases between them. The CDR3 has 14 residues. Germline-derived CDR1 and CDR2 are SGHNT and YYREEE (reference sequence).

V usage is TRBV27 and J usage is TRBJ2-7; 13 bases line up with TRBD2. The CDR3 is 18 residues long. Germline CDR1 and CDR2: MNHEY and SMNVEV (reference sequence). With 6 bases clipped from V and 3 bases from J, the junction kept 14 bases outside the gene matches. CDR3 coding DNA: TGTGCCAGCAGGGGGAGGACTAGCGGGGGCCGAGACTTCTACGAGCAGTACGTC. The encoded protein is CASRGRTSGGRDFYEQYV.

This clone appeared once. One end of the junction varies from germline; a read error may be responsible. This chain links TRBV28 with TRBJ1-5; 7 bases line up with TRBD1. Germline V gene sequence: CDR1 MDHEN, CDR2 SYDVKM. The length of the CDR3 is 18 residues. This CDR3 reads CASILGRQGGSWDQPQHF. In nucleotides, the CDR3 is TGTGCCAGCATTTTAGGGAGACAGGGCGGTAGTTGGGATCAGCCCCAGCATTTT. Filled out from reference TRBV28 and TRBJ1-5, the complete variable domain reads DVKVTQSSRYLVKRTGEKVFLECVQDMDHENMFWYRQDPGLGLRLIYFSYDVKMKEKGDIPEGYSVSREKKERFSLILESASTNQTSMYLCASILGRQGGSWDQPQHFGDGTRLSIL.

This chain connects TRBV7-2 to TRBJ2-2, with 9 bases aligning to TRBD2. With V trimmed by 4 bases and J by 2 bases, 5 bases remained unmatched. This CDR3 has 16 amino acids. CDR1 SGHTA and CDR2 FQGNSA come from the germline V gene. The CDR3 DNA is TGTGCCAGCAGCTCCCGCGGGGGGGCCAACACCGGGGAGCTGTTTTTT. Its protein product is CASSSRGGANTGELFF.

The V call is TRBV5-8, the J call TRBJ2-7; the D is unclear. The CDR3 has 9 amino acids. V was trimmed by 5 bases and J by 13 bases, leaving 10 bases between them. Germline V gene data show CDR1 as SGHTS and CDR2 as YDEGEE. The CDR3 here is CASSRIRYF. Here the CDR3 DNA reads TGTGCCAGCAGTCGCATCCGATACTTC.

This clone was counted between two and nine times. The genes are TRBV10-2 and TRBJ2-1; D unresolved. The CDR3 has 14 amino acids. V lost 0 bases and J 6 bases, leaving 9 bases between the germline ends. Germline CDR1 WSHSY, CDR2 SAAADI. The CDR3 loop is CASSESYGPNEQFF. In nucleotides, the CDR3 is TGCGCCAGCAGTGAGTCGTACGGACCCAATGAGCAGTTCTTC.

The rearrangement links TRBV6-5 to TRBJ1-1; a weak D match, TRBD1 (5 bases). Germline CDR1 MNHEY, CDR2 SVGAGI. The CDR3 totals 13 residues. The germline V and J ends were trimmed by 0 bases and 7 bases, with 9 bases remaining between them. The DNA for the CDR3 is TGTGCCAGCAGTTACTCGAACAGGCGTGAAGCTTTCTTT. Its translation: CASSYSNRREAFF.

The V call is TRBV19, the J call TRBJ2-2; 11 bases are a match to TRBD2. The CDR3 covers 17 residues. The ends lost 8 bases at V and 1 base at J; junction bases unmatched: 9. The V gene's germline CDR1 is LNHDA and CDR2 SQIVND (reference sequence). CDR3 protein: CASYPGLADLNTGELFF. The CDR3 nucleotides are TGTGCCAGTTATCCGGGACTAGCGGACTTGAACACCGGGGAGCTGTTTTTT.

The chain carries TRBV6-5 and TRBJ2-5; perhaps TRBD1 as D (6 bases). The CDR3 has 13 residues. Between the trimmed V and J ends, which lost 6 bases and 4 bases, there was a span of 12 bases. Germline loops: CDR1 MNHEY, CDR2 SVGAGI. CDR3 coding DNA: TGTGCCAGCAGCAATTTAGGGGGAGAGACCCAGTACTTC. The encoded protein is CASSNLGGETQYF.

J is TRBJ1-2 and V is TRBV27; 7 bases match TRBD1. Germline assignment: CDR1 MNHEY and CDR2 SMNVEV (reference sequence). The CDR3 totals 14 residues. With 6 bases clipped from V and 5 bases from J, the junction kept 9 bases outside the gene matches. The CDR3 loop reads CASSNRDSNYGYTF. The CDR3 bases are TGTGCCAGCAGCAACCGGGACAGCAATTATGGCTACACCTTC.

The chain is built from TRBV10-3 and TRBJ1-4; D is possibly TRBD1 (6 bases). This CDR3 has 15 amino acids. CDR1 ENHRY and CDR2 SYGVKD come from the germline V gene. Trimming shortened V by 10 bases and J by 8 bases, and 23 bases separated the two germline ends. CDR3 bases: TGTGCCACAAACCCCCGTAGGGGGGTTAGAGAAAAACTGTTTTTT. Protein: CATNPRRGVREKLFF.

The chain links TRBV15 to TRBJ1-5; 7 bases match TRBD1. The CDR3 is 17 residues long. The V segment lost 0 bases and the J segment 4 bases; nucleotides outside the gene matches: 9. CDR1 and CDR2 (germline): LNHNV, YYDKDF (reference sequence). The CDR3 loop is CATSRDLTGTVNQPQHF. The CDR3 DNA follows: TGTGCCACCAGCAGAGATCTCACCGGGACAGTTAATCAGCCCCAGCATTTT.

This chain joins TRBV7-9 and TRBJ1-5, with D unclear. V gave up 2 bases and J gave up 5 bases, with 7 bases separating them. This CDR3 comprises 13 residues. Germline CDR1 reads SEHNR; CDR2 reads FQNEAQ (reference sequence). The CDR3 DNA reads as TGTGCCAGCAGCTTAAGTCGGGATCAGCCCCAGCATTTT. Translating it yields CASSLSRDQPQHF.

The chain links TRBV5-4 to TRBJ1-6, with 10 nucleotides matching TRBD1. The trim removed 3 bases at V and 9 bases at J, leaving 6 bases unmatched. CDR1 is SGHNT and CDR2 is YYREEE in the germline V gene (reference sequence). The CDR3 loop spans 15 amino acids. The CDR3 DNA sequence: TGTGCCAGCAGCTCCCCGGGACAGGGGATTTCACCCCTCCACTTT. This translates into CASSSPGQGISPLHF.

This clone is termed medium-sized. The V gene is TRBV19, the J gene TRBJ1-5, with a weak D call TRBD1 (6 bases). The ends were cut back, 5 bases at V and 7 bases at J, with 21 bases in the middle. Germline V gives CDR1 LNHDA, CDR2 SQIVND (reference sequence). There are 16 residues in the CDR3. The DNA for the CDR3 is TGTGCCAGTAGTTTTGCCGGGGGGCGAGAAAGGCAGCCCCAGCATTTT. It yields the protein CASSFAGGRERQPQHF. Together with reference TRBV19 and TRBJ1-5, the CDR3 gives the full variable domain: DGGITQSPKYLFRKEGQNVTLSCEQNLNHDAMYWYRQDPGQGLRLIYYSQIVNDFQKGDIAEGYSVSREKKESFPLTVTSAQKNPTAFYLCASSFAGGRERQPQHFGDGTRLSIL.

CDR3 region: CASSIAGGDYNEQFF. The CDR3 DNA reads as TGTGCCAGTAGTATCGCAGGGGGGGACTACAATGAGCAGTTCTTC. The chain has TRBV19 and TRBJ2-1, with D perhaps given as TRBD1 or TRBD2 (7 bases each). The CDR3 is 15 residues long. Trimming shortened V by 3 bases and J by 3 bases, and 12 bases separated the two germline ends. Germline values: CDR1 LNHDA, CDR2 SQIVND (reference sequence).

The V call is TRBV18, the J call TRBJ1-1; possible D gene TRBD1, 6 bases. CDR1 and CDR2 (germline): KGHSH, LQKENI. The CDR3 covers 15 residues. Trimming left V 3 bases short and J 6 bases short, with 17 bases between. Written as DNA, the CDR3 is TGTGCCAGCTCACCCGGAACAGGGAATAGGGCTGAAGCTTTCTTT. Amino acids: CASSPGTGNRAEAFF.

This rearrangement joins TRBV7-8 to TRBJ2-7; 8 bases map to TRBD1. CDR3 size: 13 residues. Germline V gene sequence: CDR1 SGHVS, CDR2 FQNEAQ. The trim removed 5 bases at V and 2 bases at J, leaving 2 bases unmatched. CDR3 residues: CASSTTGAYEQYV. The DNA for the CDR3 is TGTGCCAGCAGCACGACAGGGGCCTACGAGCAGTACGTC.